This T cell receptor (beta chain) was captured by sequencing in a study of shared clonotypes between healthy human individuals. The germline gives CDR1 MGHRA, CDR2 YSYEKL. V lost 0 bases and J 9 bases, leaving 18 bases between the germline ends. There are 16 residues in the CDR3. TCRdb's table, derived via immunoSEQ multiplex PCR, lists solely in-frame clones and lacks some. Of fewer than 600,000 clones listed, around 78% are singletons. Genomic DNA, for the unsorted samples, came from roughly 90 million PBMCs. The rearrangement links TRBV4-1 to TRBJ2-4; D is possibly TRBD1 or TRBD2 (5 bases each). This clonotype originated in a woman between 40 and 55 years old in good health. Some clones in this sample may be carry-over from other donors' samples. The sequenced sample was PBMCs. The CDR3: CASSQDRGSSRAIQYF. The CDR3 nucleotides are TGCGCCAGCAGCCAAGATCGGGGCAGTTCAAGGGCCATTCAGTACTTC.